Each of the 32 T cell receptor beta chains below was sequenced from the same sample in a study of immune characterization of retroperitoneal liposarcoma. Each CDR3 protein is one row after TCRdb ran MiXCR on the PCR reads. The repertoire holds more than 10,000 distinct CDR3 sequences, with around 26% as singletons. Source material: tumor tissue. The receptor source for this set is a female donor with retroperitoneal liposarcoma.

V gene TRBV4-1 combines with J gene TRBJ1-4; D remains ambiguous. In germline, CDR1 is MGHRA, CDR2 YSYEKL. The V end was cut by 2 bases, the J end by 6 bases, with 7 bases between. This CDR3 region has 13 residues. DNA of the CDR3: TGCGCCAGCAGCCAAAGGGTCGATGAAAAACTGTTTTTT. This codes for CASSQRVDEKLFF.

The chain combines TRBV12-3 or TRBV12-4 with TRBJ2-3, with no clear D. Deletions cut 3 bases from V and 0 bases from J, with 4 bases between. CDR3 length equals 13 residues. This CDR3 is CASSFDSTDTQYF. The CDR3 bases are TGTGCCAGCAGTTTCGACAGCACAGATACGCAGTATTTT.

The chain couples TRBV6-8 to TRBJ2-1, with TRBD2 identical over 13 bases. The J call is in doubt because the DNA end fits TRBJ2-7 better. The CDR3 is 14 residues long. The V gene's germline CDR1 is MNHGY and CDR2 SAAAGT. CDR3 nucleotide sequence: TGTGCCAGCAGTTATGGGACTAGCGGGGCGGGGCAGTACTTC. Protein product: CASSYGTSGAGQYF.

This clonotype counts as medium-sized. This rearrangement joins TRBV7-2 to TRBJ2-2; D possibly corresponds to TRBD2 (5 bases). The V end lost 4 bases, the J end lost 3 bases, and 24 bases lay between the germline ends. Per the germline V gene, CDR1 is SGHTA and CDR2 is FQGNSA. The CDR3 consists of 19 residues. CDR3 nucleotides: TGTGCCAGCAGCTCCGCTCATGGAGGTGACAAGATCGACACCGGGGAGCTGTTTTTT. Translated, it gives CASSSAHGGDKIDTGELFF.

This clonotype was observed a few times. One end of the junction fails to match germline, which may point to a read error. This chain links TRBV7-6 with TRBJ2-1; D uncertain. This CDR3 has 15 amino acids. The germline V gene encodes CDR1 SGHVS and CDR2 FNYEAQ. The CDR3 region has the DNA TGTGCTAGCAGCTTATACGGCGGCCAGGAAGAGACCCAGTTCTTC. Translating gives CASSLYGGQEETQFF.

This clonotype was seen only a few times. The chain carries TRBV6-4 and TRBJ2-3, with 10 bases matching TRBD1. V gave up 3 bases and J gave up 11 bases; unmatched junction bases: 8. Germline-derived CDR1 and CDR2 are MRHNA and SNTAGT. The CDR3 extends over 14 amino acids. As DNA, the CDR3 is TGTGCCAGCAGTGAGACAGGGGGCACGGATGAGCAGTATTTT. Translated: CASSETGGTDEQYF.

This chain links TRBV6-1 with TRBJ1-1, with D possibly TRBD1 on 6 matching bases. This CDR3 contains 15 residues. Germline V gives CDR1 MNHNS, CDR2 SASEGT. Trimming took off 0 bases at V and 4 bases at J, with 12 bases between the two ends. The CDR3 loop reads CASSEAAAGATEAFF. As DNA, the CDR3 is TGTGCCAGCAGTGAAGCGGCGGCAGGGGCCACTGAAGCTTTCTTT.

In this sample, this clonotype turned up many times. DNA for the CDR3: TGTGCCAGCACCCCGACCCGGACGGAGTACGAGCAGTACTTC. Translated, it gives CASTPTRTEYEQYF. The V gene is TRBV7-8, the J gene TRBJ2-7, with D unclear. Trimming took 7 bases from V and 4 from J, leaving 17 bases between them. Germline V gene sequence: CDR1 SGHVS, CDR2 FQNEAQ. The CDR3 is made up of 14 amino acids. The entire variable domain, with the rest obtained from reference TRBV7-8 and TRBJ2-7, is as follows: GAGVSQSPRYKVAKRGQDVALRCDPISGHVSLFWYQQALGQGPEFLTYFQNEAQLDKSGLPSDRFFAERPEGSVSTLKIQRTQQEDSAVYLCASTPTRTEYEQYFGPGTRLTVT.

Sample share makes this clonotype medium-sized. V is TRBV7-6 and J is TRBJ1-1; D unclear. This CDR3 has 14 residues. CDR1 and CDR2 (germline): SGHVS, FNYEAQ. The V end was cut by 2 bases, the J end by 1 base, with 8 bases between. In DNA form, the CDR3 reads TGTGCCAGCAGCTTATTGGACCAGAACACTGAAGCTTTCTTT. Its protein product is CASSLLDQNTEAFF.

This clonotype appeared a few times. The rearrangement links TRBV27 to TRBJ2-1; 10 bases align to TRBD2. Germline assignment: CDR1 MNHEY and CDR2 SMNVEV (reference sequence). V trimming: 5 bases; J trimming: 7 bases; junction bases outside the gene matches: 8. This CDR3 has 15 amino acids. CDR3 region: CASSQTSGALNEQFF. DNA of the CDR3: TGTGCCAGCAGTCAAACTAGCGGGGCTTTAAATGAGCAGTTCTTC.

This clonotype is categorized as medium-sized. Germline and junction disagree at one end, which may indicate a read error. The chain employs TRBV7-7 and TRBJ2-5; 8 bases match TRBD2. Germline loops: CDR1 SSHAT, CDR2 FNYEAQ (reference sequence). The CDR3 loop spans 14 amino acids. The CDR3 DNA is TGTGCTAGCAGCTTAGAGGAGGTGCGGGGGGCCCAGTACTTC. Its protein product is CASSLEEVRGAQYF.

The chain couples TRBV5-3 to TRBJ2-1, with 8 bases identical to TRBD1. TRBV5-3 is an ORF, and what it does is uncertain. V lost 8 bases to trimming and J lost 13 bases; unmatched junction nucleotides: 14. This CDR3 has 13 residues. CDR3 amino acids: CASSTGQGETQFF. The CDR3 bases are TGTGCCAGCAGCACAGGACAGGGAGAGACCCAGTTCTTC.

This clonotype occurred many times. The chain joins TRBV6-1 to TRBJ2-3; D assignment may be TRBD1 or TRBD2 (5 bases each). V lost 1 base and J 1 base, leaving 15 bases between the germline ends. The CDR3 is 17 amino acids. CDR1 is MNHNS and CDR2 is SASEGT in the germline V gene. The CDR3 nucleotides read TGTGCCAGCAGTGAAGGGGACGTCTTAATGCGCACAGATACGCAGTATTTT. It translates to CASSEGDVLMRTDTQYF.

This clonotype occurred many times. The J gene is TRBJ2-4, the V gene TRBV10-2, with TRBD2 identical over 7 bases. Trimming cost V 6 bases and J 13 bases; bases outside gene matches: 15. Germline V lookup: CDR1 WSHSY, CDR2 SAAADI. This CDR3 comprises 14 residues. The CDR3 loop reads CASRPRGDDNEQYF. Written as DNA, the CDR3 is TGCGCCAGCAGACCACGGGGGGATGACAATGAGCAGTACTTC.

A remark on this clonotype: This may stem from a read error, because a much larger clone lies one nucleotide away. This chain joins TRBV12-3 or TRBV12-4 and TRBJ2-4; D not certain. The CDR3 covers 14 residues. Trimming took off 3 bases at V and 3 bases at J, with 9 bases between the two ends. CDR3 loop: CASSFDGNKNIQYF. CDR3 nucleotide sequence: TGTGCCAGCAGTTTTGATGGCAACAAAAACATTCAGTACTTC.

This clonotype was counted only a few times. The chain has TRBV11-2 and TRBJ2-3; D not resolved. Germline CDR1 reads SGHAT; CDR2 reads FQNNGV. Trimming stripped 5 bases from V and 4 bases from J, with 13 bases between. CDR3 length: 14 amino acids. CDR3 residues: CASSPSFRADTQYF. The DNA for the CDR3 is TGTGCCAGCAGCCCTAGTTTTCGGGCAGATACGCAGTATTTT.

In this sample, this clonotype turned up many times. This rearrangement joins TRBV7-2 to TRBJ2-1; the D gene is possibly TRBD2 (6 bases). The CDR3 loop spans 14 amino acids. The V end lost 7 bases, the J end lost 10 bases, and 20 bases lay between the germline ends. Per germline, CDR1 SGHTA and CDR2 FQGNSA. CDR3 loop: CASNPGGVTYEQFF. The DNA of the CDR3 is TGTGCCAGCAACCCCGGGGGTGTGACCTACGAGCAGTTCTTC.

This clonotype was observed a few times. The rearrangement links TRBV7-2 to TRBJ2-5; TRBD1 or TRBD2 may be the D gene (5 bases each). TRBJ2-1 explains the end of the DNA better; the J call may be wrong. Germline lookup yields CDR1 SGHTA and CDR2 FQGNSA. The CDR3 spans 13 residues. CDR3 nucleotide sequence: TGTGCCAGCAGCTTAGAGGGCTACGGGACCCAGTTCTTC. Protein sequence: CASSLEGYGTQFF.

Relative to its sample, this clonotype is medium-sized. CDR3 amino acids: CASSDQPIGYEQYF. DNA for the CDR3: TGTGCCAGCAGTGACCAGCCGATTGGTTACGAGCAGTACTTC. The chain combines TRBV6-1 with TRBJ2-1, with D unclear. The DNA matches TRBJ2-7 better at its end, which makes the J call doubtful. The germline V gene has CDR1 MNHNS and CDR2 SASEGT. The CDR3 is 14 residues long.

The J gene is TRBJ2-1, the V gene TRBV7-6; no reliable D call. The J call is in doubt because the DNA end fits TRBJ2-7 better. This CDR3 is 15 amino acids long. Germline V gene lookup returns CDR1 SGHVS and CDR2 FNYEAQ. CDR3 bases: TGTGCCAGCAGCTTATCGCCTGACGTCTACAATGAGCAGTACTTC. Translated: CASSLSPDVYNEQYF.

CDR3 nucleotides: TGCGCCAGCAGCCCCCTCCTGGGGGAGGGGCTAAACATTCAGTACTTC. This encodes CASSPLLGEGLNIQYF. V usage is TRBV4-1 and J usage is TRBJ2-4; 7 bases line up with TRBD2. The CDR3 covers 16 residues. The germline V gene has CDR1 MGHRA and CDR2 YSYEKL. J lost 6 bases, V lost 4 bases, and 12 bases had no gene match.

The rearrangement joins TRBV7-2 to TRBJ2-1; 15 bases fit TRBD2. Germline lookup yields CDR1 SGHTA and CDR2 FQGNSA. V lost 5 bases to trimming and J lost 13 bases; unmatched junction nucleotides: 15. This CDR3 comprises 17 residues. CDR3 in amino acids: CASSGTSGGPTKETQFF. DNA for the CDR3: TGTGCCAGCAGCGGGACTAGCGGGGGGCCTACAAAAGAGACCCAGTTCTTC.

This clonotype was detected many times. V and J are TRBV6-1 and TRBJ2-1; D remains ambiguous. The CDR3 has 14 amino acids. Germline lookup yields CDR1 MNHNS and CDR2 SASEGT. V lost 5 bases, J lost 10 bases, and 18 bases lay in between. CDR3 sequence reads: CASSSGLINGEQFF. CDR3 in DNA: TGTGCCAGCAGTTCTGGGTTAATCAACGGCGAGCAGTTCTTC.

V usage is TRBV27 and J usage is TRBJ2-1; D not certain. The J call could be wrong; TRBJ2-7 is a better fit for the DNA end. CDR1 is MNHEY and CDR2 is SMNVEV in the germline V gene (reference sequence). The CDR3 loop spans 14 amino acids. The CDR3 loop is CASTRRVGGYEQYF. The CDR3 DNA is TGTGCCAGCACCCGACGGGTAGGTGGCTACGAGCAGTACTTC.

The chain links TRBV6-4 to TRBJ2-1, with D unresolved. The DNA end favors TRBJ2-7, so the J call may be wrong. CDR1 and CDR2 from the germline V gene are MRHNA and SNTAGT. CDR3 length: 14 residues. The CDR3 coding sequence is TGTGCCAGCAGTGACACAGACCGACAAGGTGAGCAGTACTTC. The encoded protein is CASSDTDRQGEQYF.

By share, this clonotype ranks as medium-sized. The gene calls are TRBV6-1 and TRBJ2-5; D is undetermined. With the DNA end fitting TRBJ2-1 better, the J assignment may be wrong. Per germline, CDR1 MNHNS and CDR2 SASEGT. This CDR3 spans 14 amino acids. The CDR3 coding sequence is TGTGCCAGCAGCACAAGTTGGTACCAAGAGACCCAGTTCTTC. Encoded protein: CASSTSWYQETQFF.

This clonotype was seen at least ten times. The junction shows a germline mismatch at one end, possibly a read error. This chain connects TRBV7-7 to TRBJ2-4; TRBD2 matches 13 bases. Germline loops: CDR1 SSHAT, CDR2 FNYEAQ (reference sequence). CDR3 length: 14 amino acids. CDR3 residues: CASSPGLAGVEQYF. CDR3 DNA: TGTGCTAGCAGCCCCGGACTAGCGGGAGTTGAGCAGTACTTC.

This clonotype was counted only a few times. The V and J genes are TRBV7-8 and TRBJ2-1; TRBD1 agrees at 11 bases. The CDR3 spans 16 residues. The V and J ends lost 9 bases and 1 base, in that order; junction bases with no gene match: 8. The germline V gene has CDR1 SGHVS and CDR2 FQNEAQ. This CDR3 is CASFGQGAISYNEQFF. CDR3 DNA: TGTGCCAGTTTCGGACAGGGGGCGATTTCCTACAATGAGCAGTTCTTC.

In its sample, this clonotype ranks as medium-sized (0.01 to 0.1%). The chain joins TRBV27 to TRBJ2-7; TRBD2 aligns across 9 bases. The CDR3 totals 16 residues. Trimming cost V 4 bases and J 3 bases; bases outside gene matches: 10. Germline CDR1 MNHEY, CDR2 SMNVEV (reference sequence). CDR3 sequence: CASSSGGSGSVYEQYF. CDR3 nucleotides: TGTGCCAGCAGTTCAGGCGGTAGCGGGAGCGTCTACGAGCAGTACTTC.

The chain carries TRBV12-3 or TRBV12-4 and TRBJ2-2; 16 positions match TRBD2. V trimming: 5 bases; J trimming: 8 bases; junction bases outside the gene matches: 5. This CDR3 has 16 residues. CDR3 DNA: TGTGCCAGCAGTCCCGGGACTAGCGGGGGGGCGGGGGAGCTGTTTTTT. Protein sequence: CASSPGTSGGAGELFF.

For this clonotype: Being one base from a much bigger clone, this may be a read error. The chain joins TRBV27 to TRBJ2-1; the match to TRBD2 covers 7 bases. V dropped 3 bases and J dropped 10; count of bases not matched to a gene: 9. The CDR3 sequence is 14 residues long. The germline CDR1 and CDR2 sequences are MNHEY and SMNVEV (reference sequence). The CDR3 region has the DNA TGTGCCAGCAGTTTGACTAGCTCTTCCTACGAGCAGTTCTTC. Translation gives CASSLTSSSYEQFF.

The chain is built from TRBV6-1 and TRBJ2-5; weak D call: TRBD2 (5 bases). The J call may be wrong; the DNA end is better matched by TRBJ2-1. Germline values: CDR1 MNHNS, CDR2 SASEGT. This CDR3 contains 14 residues. In nucleotides, the CDR3 is TGTGCCAGCAGTGAAGGGGAGTCGTACAATGAGCAGTTCTTC. This translates into CASSEGESYNEQFF.